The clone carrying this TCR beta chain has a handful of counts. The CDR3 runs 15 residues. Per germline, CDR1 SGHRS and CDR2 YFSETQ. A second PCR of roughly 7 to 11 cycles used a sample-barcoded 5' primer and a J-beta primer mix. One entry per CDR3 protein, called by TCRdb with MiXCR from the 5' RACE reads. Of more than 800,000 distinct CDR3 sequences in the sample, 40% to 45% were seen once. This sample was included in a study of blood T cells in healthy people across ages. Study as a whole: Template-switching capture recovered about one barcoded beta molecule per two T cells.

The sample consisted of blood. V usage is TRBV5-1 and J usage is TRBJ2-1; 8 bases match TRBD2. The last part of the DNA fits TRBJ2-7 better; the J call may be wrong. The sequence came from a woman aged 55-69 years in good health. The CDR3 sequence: CASSLMGTSEGEQYF. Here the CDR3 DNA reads TGCGCCAGCAGCTTAATGGGGACTAGTGAAGGCGAGCAGTACTTC.